The next 8 T cell receptor beta chains were all read from a single sample in a study of blood T cell repertoires in COVID-19. Sequenced by immunoSEQ multiplex PCR; TCRdb stores in-frame clones only, minus some. The table records roughly 300,000 clones, about nine tenths of them present only once. The sample was peripheral blood. The receptor set was obtained from a woman aged 25-40 years with COVID-19, enrolled during active disease.

The chain links TRBV7-9 to TRBJ2-7; 8 bases fit TRBD2. Germline trimming cut 4 bases from V and 4 bases from J; bases unmatched to any gene: 15. This CDR3 spans 17 amino acids. The V gene's germline CDR1 is SEHNR and CDR2 FQNEAQ (reference sequence). Here the CDR3 reads CASSSPGGGRDGYEQYF. In DNA, the CDR3 is TGTGCCAGCAGCTCCCCCGGGGGGGGTCGGGATGGGTACGAGCAGTACTTC.

This chain uses TRBV4-3 with TRBJ1-5; D is ambiguous. The V gene's germline CDR1 is LGHNA and CDR2 YSLEER. This CDR3 is 14 amino acids long. With 0 bases removed from V and 9 bases from J, the gap between germline ends came to 12 bases. The chain's CDR3 is CASSQDPEVGPQHF. The DNA of the CDR3 is TGCGCCAGCAGCCAAGATCCCGAGGTTGGGCCCCAGCATTTT.

For this clone: The same CDR3 arises from other DNA sequences in this sample as well. V is TRBV7-9 and J is TRBJ2-6; weak D call: TRBD1 (5 bases). The V gene lost 2 bases and the J gene lost 0 bases, with 5 bases spanning the gap. Germline lookup yields CDR1 SEHNR and CDR2 FQNEAQ (reference sequence). The CDR3 sequence is 15 residues long. The CDR3 here is CASSLRGSGANVLTF. Here the CDR3 DNA reads TGTGCCAGCAGCTTAAGGGGCTCTGGGGCCAACGTCCTGACTTTC.

The chain joins TRBV5-1 to TRBJ2-5, with D possibly TRBD2 on 5 matching bases. The V gene's germline CDR1 is SGHRS and CDR2 YFSETQ. V dropped 0 bases and J dropped 1 base, with 7 bases sitting between them. This CDR3 has 14 amino acids. The CDR3 nucleotides are TGCGCCAGCAGCTTGGTTCTAGCCCAAGAGACCCAGTACTTC. Residues: CASSLVLAQETQYF.

The chain combines TRBV7-8 with TRBJ1-1; perhaps TRBD1 as D (5 bases). This CDR3 is built from 16 residues. With 1 base removed from V and 0 bases from J, the gap between germline ends came to 12 bases. Germline V gene data show CDR1 as SGHVS and CDR2 as FQNEAQ. CDR3 bases: TGTGCCAGCAGCTTAGTTGGGGCCAGGTTGAACACTGAAGCTTTCTTT. This translates into CASSLVGARLNTEAFF.

V gene TRBV21-1 combines with J gene TRBJ1-1; the table's D call TRBD1 went unverified against the DNA. TRBV21-1 has pseudogene status. The CDR3 totals 14 residues. The CDR3 is CASSLTGGNTEAFF. DNA for the CDR3: TGTGCCAGCAGCTTGACAGGGGGAAACACTGAAGCTTTCTTT.

This chain links TRBV6-5 with TRBJ1-1; D gene unclear. The V end lost 10 bases, the J end lost 0 bases, and 12 bases lay between the germline ends. The CDR3 spans 13 residues. Germline lookup yields CDR1 MNHEY and CDR2 SVGAGI. This CDR3 is CATIRTVNTEAFF. Here the CDR3 DNA reads TGTGCCACCATTCGTACGGTGAACACTGAAGCTTTCTTT.

The rearrangement joins TRBV24-1 to TRBJ2-3, with a possible D match to TRBD1 (5 bases). Per germline, CDR1 KGHDR and CDR2 SFDVKD. The CDR3 totals 15 residues. V was trimmed by 5 bases and J by 3 bases, leaving 14 bases between them. The CDR3 DNA is TGTGCCACCAGTGGAGGCCTGAAGGGGACAGATACGCAGTATTTT. Amino acid sequence: CATSGGLKGTDTQYF.